This TCR beta chain was sequenced for a study of tumor and adjacent non-tumor tissue in lung cancer. Study-level results: In normal lung, the top 100 clones were significantly more dominant than in tumor. Compared with tumor, normal lung showed significantly lower TCR diversity.

The library came from three nested PCR rounds adapted from ARM-PCR protocols. TCRdb redid the calling of the multiplex PCR reads with MiXCR, one entry per CDR3 protein. The sample lists tens of thousands of distinct CDR3 sequences; 75% to 90% were seen once. This sample's RNA came from whole unsorted tissue. Between the trimmed V and J ends, which lost 11 bases and 7 bases, there was a span of 29 bases. CDR1 is KGHDR and CDR2 is SFDVKD in the germline V gene. This CDR3 is built from 17 residues. About this clonotype: Its antigen is not identified.

The chain carries TRBV24-1 and TRBJ2-1; D could derive from TRBD1 or TRBD2 (6 bases each). Sequencing was done on a sample of lung tumor tissue. The TCR was taken from a woman between 45 and 60 years old with non-small cell lung cancer. For the CDR3, the DNA is TGTGCCATCATTGATTCCCGGGGGCCATACGAAAGAAATGAGCAGTTCTTC. Translated, it gives CAIIDSRGPYERNEQFF.